The rows below give T cell receptor beta chains drawn from one sample of a study of identical twins. Each CDR3 protein gets one entry after TCRdb re-called the 5' RACE reads with MiXCR. This sample carries approximately 500,000 distinct CDR3 sequences, 24% of them seen once, and the ten largest clones take roughly 3%. In addition, the sample was reused for a study of T cells expressing NK-cell markers.

Input material: CD4+ T cells sorted from blood. These receptors were collected from a young woman in good health. Each CDR3 is given with its conserved first and last residue. D genes are given only for firm matches. The size entry is marked missing in some rows and otherwise reads once, few, many or a size class.

clone_size: .; v_call: TRBV6-5; d_call: TRBD2; j_call: TRBJ2-4; cdr3_nt: TGTGCCAGCAGTTCTCTGGGAGCGGGAGAAATTACGCACAAAAACATTCAGTACTTC; cdr3_aa: CASSSLGAGEITHKNIQYF
clone_size: few; v_call: TRBV5-1; d_call: .; j_call: TRBJ2-4; cdr3_nt: TGCGCCAGCAGTTTCAAGGAGGGCAGCGGCATTCAGTACTTC; cdr3_aa: CASSFKEGSGIQYF
clone_size: .; v_call: TRBV25-1; d_call: .; j_call: TRBJ2-3; cdr3_nt: TGTGCCAGCACGTCGGATACGCAGTATTTT; cdr3_aa: CASTSDTQYF
clone_size: few; v_call: TRBV27; d_call: TRBD2; j_call: TRBJ2-3; cdr3_nt: TGTGCCAGCAGTTTATCCCCAGCGGGGGGCCGGTGGGATACGCAGTATTTT; cdr3_aa: CASSLSPAGGRWDTQYF
clone_size: .; v_call: TRBV5-6; d_call: TRBD1; j_call: TRBJ2-2; cdr3_nt: TGTGCCAGCAGCAAGATCGTACAGGGGTCCGGGGAGCTGTTTTTT; cdr3_aa: CASSKIVQGSGELFF
clone_size: many; v_call: TRBV29-1; d_call: .; j_call: TRBJ1-2; cdr3_nt: TGCAGCGTTGAACGGGACACGTACTATGGCTACACCTTC; cdr3_aa: CSVERDTYYGYTF
clone_size: few; v_call: TRBV7-2; d_call: .; j_call: TRBJ1-1; cdr3_nt: TGTGCCAGCAGCTTACACGGGGGCCGGACTGAAGCTTTCTTT; cdr3_aa: CASSLHGGRTEAFF
clone_size: few; v_call: TRBV12-3/TRBV12-4; d_call: TRBD1; j_call: TRBJ2-6; cdr3_nt: TGTGCCAGCAGTCCCATGACAGGGAGAGACTCTGGGGCCAACGTCCTGACTTTC; cdr3_aa: CASSPMTGRDSGANVLTF
clone_size: .; v_call: TRBV27; d_call: .; j_call: TRBJ2-7; cdr3_nt: TGTGCCAGCAGTTTCTCTGGACGGATGGTTTACTACTTC; cdr3_aa: CASSFSGRMVYYF
clone_size: few; v_call: TRBV12-3/TRBV12-4; d_call: .; j_call: TRBJ2-1; cdr3_nt: TGTGCCAGCAGTTTAATGGACAGATTGGTCGAGCAGTTCTTC; cdr3_aa: CASSLMDRLVEQFF
clone_size: many; v_call: TRBV7-2; d_call: TRBD2; j_call: TRBJ2-1; cdr3_nt: TGTGCCAGCAGCCTAGGACTAGCGGACTACAATGAGCAGTTCTTC; cdr3_aa: CASSLGLADYNEQFF
clone_size: .; v_call: TRBV20-1; d_call: TRBD1; j_call: TRBJ1-4; cdr3_nt: TGCAGTGCCGAGGGGGACAGCACTAATGAAAAACTGTTTTTT; cdr3_aa: CSAEGDSTNEKLFF
clone_size: .; v_call: TRBV5-1; d_call: .; j_call: TRBJ1-2; cdr3_nt: TGCGCCAGCAGTCAGGACAGCCCGTATGGCTACACCTTC; cdr3_aa: CASSQDSPYGYTF
clone_size: .; v_call: TRBV5-1; d_call: .; j_call: TRBJ2-6; cdr3_nt: TGCGCCAGCAGCTTGGTAGAGGGATCTGGGGCCAACGTCCTGACTTTC; cdr3_aa: CASSLVEGSGANVLTF
clone_size: few; v_call: TRBV20-1; d_call: TRBD2; j_call: TRBJ2-7; cdr3_nt: TGCAGTGCTATCCTAACGGCTCTAGCGGGAAACTACGAGCAGTACTTC; cdr3_aa: CSAILTALAGNYEQYF
clone_size: .; v_call: TRBV7-2; d_call: .; j_call: TRBJ2-1; cdr3_nt: TGTGCCAGCGCGGACGGGTATTACAATGAGCAGTTCTTC; cdr3_aa: CASADGYYNEQFF
clone_size: .; v_call: TRBV2; d_call: .; j_call: TRBJ2-7; cdr3_nt: TGTGCCAGTTCCCCTGGGGGCAGGCCCCCTAACGAGCAGTACTTC; cdr3_aa: CASSPGGRPPNEQYF
clone_size: few; v_call: TRBV6-1; d_call: .; j_call: TRBJ2-5; cdr3_nt: TGTGCCAGCAGTCCCTGGACACACACGAACCAAGAGACCCAGTACTTC; cdr3_aa: CASSPWTHTNQETQYF
clone_size: .; v_call: TRBV5-1; d_call: .; j_call: TRBJ1-2; cdr3_nt: TGCGCCAGCAGCTTGCAGGGGACGGATGGCTACACCTTC; cdr3_aa: CASSLQGTDGYTF
clone_size: .; v_call: TRBV10-1; d_call: TRBD2; j_call: TRBJ2-3; cdr3_nt: TGCGCCAGCAGTGAGACCCTACCGGGACTAGCCAACGCAGATACGCAGTATTTT; cdr3_aa: CASSETLPGLANADTQYF
clone_size: .; v_call: TRBV5-6; d_call: TRBD1; j_call: TRBJ1-2; cdr3_nt: TGTGCCAGCAGCTTGGTGGCAGGGGGCGCAGGGTATGGCTACACCTTC; cdr3_aa: CASSLVAGGAGYGYTF
clone_size: few; v_call: TRBV7-2; d_call: .; j_call: TRBJ2-1; cdr3_nt: TGTGCCAGCAGCCCGCGCTGGGGTATCGATGAGCAGTTCTTC; cdr3_aa: CASSPRWGIDEQFF
clone_size: .; v_call: TRBV29-1; d_call: .; j_call: TRBJ2-1; cdr3_nt: TGCAGCGTAACGCGAGCTAATGAGCAGTTCTTC; cdr3_aa: CSVTRANEQFF
clone_size: few; v_call: TRBV20-1; d_call: TRBD2; j_call: TRBJ2-2; cdr3_nt: TGCAGTGCCGGGACTAGCGGGAGCAGTACGTGGGGGGAGCTGTTTTTT; cdr3_aa: CSAGTSGSSTWGELFF
clone_size: few; v_call: TRBV20-1; d_call: TRBD2; j_call: TRBJ2-5; cdr3_nt: TGCAGTGCTATTAGCGGGATAAGTCAAGAGACCCAGTACTTC; cdr3_aa: CSAISGISQETQYF
clone_size: .; v_call: TRBV7-9; d_call: .; j_call: TRBJ1-4; cdr3_nt: TGTGCCAGCAGCCGCGGGTATAATGAAAAACTGTTTTTT; cdr3_aa: CASSRGYNEKLFF
clone_size: .; v_call: TRBV6-5; d_call: .; j_call: TRBJ2-3; cdr3_nt: TGTGCCAGCAGTTACAGGCCAGGGTCCACAGATACGCAGTATTTT; cdr3_aa: CASSYRPGSTDTQYF
clone_size: few; v_call: TRBV29-1; d_call: .; j_call: TRBJ2-3; cdr3_nt: TGCAGCGTTACCAATGGGCATGGACCATACACAGATACGCAGTATTTT; cdr3_aa: CSVTNGHGPYTDTQYF
clone_size: few; v_call: TRBV9; d_call: .; j_call: TRBJ2-3; cdr3_nt: TGTGCCAGCAGCCCCACCCCGCGGTTCGACGATACGCAGTATTTT; cdr3_aa: CASSPTPRFDDTQYF
clone_size: .; v_call: TRBV3-1; d_call: .; j_call: TRBJ2-7; cdr3_nt: TGTGCCAGCAGCCAAGGTGGCTGGAACAGCTACGAGCAGTACTTC; cdr3_aa: CASSQGGWNSYEQYF
clone_size: few; v_call: TRBV24-1; d_call: .; j_call: TRBJ2-1; cdr3_nt: TGTGCCACCAGTGATTTGGTAGGACTGCAGTTCTTC; cdr3_aa: CATSDLVGLQFF
clone_size: few; v_call: TRBV5-1; d_call: TRBD1; j_call: TRBJ1-1; cdr3_nt: TGCGCCAGCAGCCCGTACACAGGGGGCGGAAACACTGAAGCTTTCTTT; cdr3_aa: CASSPYTGGGNTEAFF
clone_size: .; v_call: TRBV4-1; d_call: .; j_call: TRBJ2-5; cdr3_nt: TGCGCCAGCAGCCCGAGAGGGATAGAGACCCAGTACTTC; cdr3_aa: CASSPRGIETQYF
clone_size: .; v_call: TRBV4-2; d_call: TRBD2; j_call: TRBJ2-1; cdr3_nt: TGTGCCAGCAGCCAAGATCTAGCGGGGGGGCCGAGGAATGAGCAGTTCTTC; cdr3_aa: CASSQDLAGGPRNEQFF
clone_size: few; v_call: TRBV5-1; d_call: .; j_call: TRBJ2-1; cdr3_nt: TGCGCCAGCAGCAGACGCGCGGAAATTCAATCAAGCGAGCAGTTCTTC; cdr3_aa: CASSRRAEIQSSEQFF
clone_size: few; v_call: TRBV5-5; d_call: TRBD1; j_call: TRBJ1-2; cdr3_nt: TGTGCCAGCAGCTCGACAGGGGGTACACCCCGCTATGGCTACACCTTC; cdr3_aa: CASSSTGGTPRYGYTF
clone_size: .; v_call: TRBV12-3/TRBV12-4; d_call: .; j_call: TRBJ2-5; cdr3_nt: TGTGCCAGCAGTTGGCGACTAGGAATGGTTGAGACCCAGTACTTC; cdr3_aa: CASSWRLGMVETQYF
clone_size: .; v_call: TRBV5-1; d_call: TRBD1; j_call: TRBJ1-1; cdr3_nt: TGCGCCAGCAGCTCGGACAGGGCTAAGAACACTGAAGCTTTCTTT; cdr3_aa: CASSSDRAKNTEAFF
clone_size: .; v_call: TRBV12-3/TRBV12-4; d_call: .; j_call: TRBJ1-1; cdr3_nt: TGTGCCAGCAGTTTAGAATACGGGGGCACTGAAGCTTTCTTT; cdr3_aa: CASSLEYGGTEAFF
clone_size: .; v_call: TRBV10-3; d_call: .; j_call: TRBJ1-2; cdr3_nt: TGTGCCATCAGCCCAGTGACGGCTAACTATGGCTACACCTTC; cdr3_aa: CAISPVTANYGYTF
clone_size: few; v_call: TRBV2; d_call: TRBD1; j_call: TRBJ2-7; cdr3_nt: TGTGCCAGCGGTACAGGGGCATCCTATTTCTACGAGCAGTACTTC; cdr3_aa: CASGTGASYFYEQYF
clone_size: few; v_call: TRBV27; d_call: .; j_call: TRBJ2-5; cdr3_nt: TGTGCCAGCAGTTTATCGTGGGAGACCCAGTACTTC; cdr3_aa: CASSLSWETQYF
clone_size: few; v_call: TRBV3-1; d_call: TRBD2; j_call: TRBJ2-5; cdr3_nt: TGTGCCAGCGAATTTAGCGGGGAAGAGACCCAGTACTTC; cdr3_aa: CASEFSGEETQYF
clone_size: few; v_call: TRBV7-6; d_call: TRBD2; j_call: TRBJ2-7; cdr3_nt: TGTGCCAGCAGCTTATTTATAGCGGGCGGGACCTACGAGCAGTACTTC; cdr3_aa: CASSLFIAGGTYEQYF
clone_size: .; v_call: TRBV5-6; d_call: .; j_call: TRBJ2-6; cdr3_nt: TGTGCCAGCAGCCCGACCCAAGCTGGGGCCAACGTCCTGACTTTC; cdr3_aa: CASSPTQAGANVLTF